This T cell receptor (beta chain) was recorded in a study of blood T cell repertoires in COVID-19. Across the whole study: T cells, B-cell-depleted T cells, or PBMCs supplied cDNA or gDNA.

Using immunoSEQ multiplex PCR, the repertoire was profiled, and TCRdb retains in-frame clones only, with some absent. The sample holds fewer than 350,000 clones, approximately 88% seen once. Adults between roughly 18 and 100 years of age took part from about two dozen US areas. Researchers sorted participants into cohorts using their self-reported clinical history. Recovered participants had two consecutive negative NP/OP PCR tests, healthcare professional clearance, or symptom resolution. This CDR3 has 14 residues. V was clipped by 5 bases and J by 0 bases, with 8 bases between them. The V gene's germline CDR1 is SEHNR and CDR2 FQNEAQ (reference sequence).

The clonotype originates from a woman in her 40s who had recovered from COVID-19. The material sequenced was PBMCs or T cells enriched from blood (not recorded which). The chain links TRBV7-9 to TRBJ1-5; a possible D gene is TRBD1 (5 bases). CDR3 nucleotide sequence: TGTGCCAGCAGCCGGGGGAATAGCAATCAGCCCCAGCATTTT. Its translation is CASSRGNSNQPQHF.